These T cell receptor beta chains were read from a single sample in a study of cytomegalovirus exposure and HLA in healthy donors. The method was immunoSEQ multiplex PCR; TCRdb's version includes in-frame clones alone and lacks a portion of them. The sample shows 100,000 to 150,000 clones, roughly 89% of them seen only once. Source material: PBMCs. These receptors were collected from a woman younger than 30 in good health and CMV-seronegative. Both conserved end residues are part of each CDR3. The D gene is left open where the match is weak. Size tells how often a clone was seen (once, few, many) or the class of an expanded clone, and some rows leave it out.

cdr3_nt: TGTGCCAGCAGTTTTGGGGGGACAGGGTATTTCTACGAGCAGTACTTC; cdr3_aa: CASSFGGTGYFYEQYF; cdr3_length: 16; clone_size: NA; d_call: TRBD1; v_call: TRBV2; j_call: TRBJ2-7
cdr3_nt: TGTGCCAGCAGCCTACTGGGAGTGGACTCACCCCTCCACTTT; cdr3_aa: CASSLLGVDSPLHF; cdr3_length: 14; clone_size: NA; d_call: NA; v_call: TRBV6-5; j_call: TRBJ1-6
cdr3_nt: TGCGCCATCCTTCGCCGGACAGTTCACTCCTACGAGCAGTACTTC; cdr3_aa: CAILRRTVHSYEQYF; cdr3_length: 15; clone_size: NA; d_call: NA; v_call: TRBV5-1; j_call: TRBJ2-7
cdr3_nt: TGTGCCAGCCATGAGACAGGGGATCACACCGGGGAGCTGTTTTTT; cdr3_aa: CASHETGDHTGELFF; cdr3_length: 15; clone_size: NA; d_call: TRBD1; v_call: TRBV2; j_call: TRBJ2-2
cdr3_nt: TGTGCCAGCAGCGCTGGGGACGGGAGCTCCTACGAGCAGTACTTC; cdr3_aa: CASSAGDGSSYEQYF; cdr3_length: 15; clone_size: NA; d_call: NA; v_call: TRBV9; j_call: TRBJ2-7
cdr3_nt: TGTGCCAGCAGTGAATTGGGACACGGGATCCCCCATTTC; cdr3_aa: CASSELGHGIPHF; cdr3_length: 13; clone_size: NA; d_call: NA; v_call: TRBV6-1; j_call: TRBJ1-2
cdr3_nt: TGTGCCAGCAGTCCCCGATCACAGGGGTTCCACGAGCAGTACTTC; cdr3_aa: CASSPRSQGFHEQYF; cdr3_length: 15; clone_size: NA; d_call: TRBD1; v_call: TRBV6-5; j_call: TRBJ2-7
cdr3_nt: TGTGCCAGTAGTATAGAACAGGGGTTCTATCAGCCCCAGCATTTT; cdr3_aa: CASSIEQGFYQPQHF; cdr3_length: 15; clone_size: once; d_call: TRBD1; v_call: TRBV19; j_call: TRBJ1-5
cdr3_nt: TGTGCCAGCAGCTTAGTAGCAGGGGCTAACACTGAAGCTTTCTTT; cdr3_aa: CASSLVAGANTEAFF; cdr3_length: 15; clone_size: NA; d_call: NA; v_call: TRBV11-2; j_call: TRBJ1-1
cdr3_nt: TGTGCCAGCAGCTTACCAGGGGGCTATGGCTACACCTTC; cdr3_aa: CASSLPGGYGYTF; cdr3_length: 13; clone_size: NA; d_call: TRBD1; v_call: TRBV11-2; j_call: TRBJ1-2
cdr3_nt: TGTGCCAGCAGCCAAGAGAATACGGGGGGCACAGATACGCAGTATTTT; cdr3_aa: CASSQENTGGTDTQYF; cdr3_length: 16; clone_size: NA; d_call: NA; v_call: TRBV4-2; j_call: TRBJ2-3
cdr3_nt: TGTGCCAGCGGTTTAGGGAGTTACAATTCACCCCTCCACTTT; cdr3_aa: CASGLGSYNSPLHF; cdr3_length: 14; clone_size: few; d_call: NA; v_call: TRBV11-2; j_call: TRBJ1-6
cdr3_nt: TGTGCCAGCACCGGAACGGGGGGCAATCAGCCCCAGCATTTT; cdr3_aa: CASTGTGGNQPQHF; cdr3_length: 14; clone_size: NA; d_call: NA; v_call: TRBV6-5; j_call: TRBJ1-5
cdr3_nt: TGTGCCACCAGCAGACGTAGACAGGGGGCCTACGAGCAGTACTTC; cdr3_aa: CATSRRRQGAYEQYF; cdr3_length: 15; clone_size: NA; d_call: TRBD1; v_call: TRBV15; j_call: TRBJ2-7
cdr3_nt: TGTGCCAGCAGCGGGACAGGGGGGAGTGGGGAGACCCAGTACTTC; cdr3_aa: CASSGTGGSGETQYF; cdr3_length: 15; clone_size: NA; d_call: TRBD1; v_call: TRBV9; j_call: TRBJ2-5
cdr3_nt: TGTGCCAGCAGCTTAGGACTAGCTTTGACAGATACGCAGTATTTT; cdr3_aa: CASSLGLALTDTQYF; cdr3_length: 15; clone_size: NA; d_call: TRBD2; v_call: TRBV11-3; j_call: TRBJ2-3
cdr3_nt: TGCGCCAGCAGCTTAGTACAGGGGGCGAAGGGCGGCTACACCTTC; cdr3_aa: CASSLVQGAKGGYTF; cdr3_length: 15; clone_size: NA; d_call: TRBD1; v_call: TRBV5-1; j_call: TRBJ1-2
cdr3_nt: TGTGCCAGCAGTGAAGTGACATTCTCTGATTCACCCCTCCACTTT; cdr3_aa: CASSEVTFSDSPLHF; cdr3_length: 15; clone_size: few; d_call: NA; v_call: TRBV6-1; j_call: TRBJ1-6
cdr3_nt: TGCAGTCAAGGGAGGGACTATGGCTACACCTTC; cdr3_aa: CSQGRDYGYTF; cdr3_length: 11; clone_size: NA; d_call: NA; v_call: TRBV20-1; j_call: TRBJ1-2
cdr3_nt: TGTGCCAGCAGCGTAATGGGTAGCGGGGGGCACGAGCAGTTCTTC; cdr3_aa: CASSVMGSGGHEQFF; cdr3_length: 15; clone_size: NA; d_call: TRBD2; v_call: TRBV9; j_call: TRBJ2-1
cdr3_nt: TGTGCCAGCAGTCAGGGATACTCTGGAAACACCATATATTTT; cdr3_aa: CASSQGYSGNTIYF; cdr3_length: 14; clone_size: NA; d_call: NA; v_call: TRBV2; j_call: TRBJ1-3
cdr3_nt: TGTGCCAGCAGCTTAGCTTTTCTAGCGGGGCCCGAGCAGTTCTTC; cdr3_aa: CASSLAFLAGPEQFF; cdr3_length: 15; clone_size: few; d_call: TRBD2; v_call: TRBV7-8; j_call: TRBJ2-1
cdr3_nt: TGTGCCAGCAGCAAGGCCGGGACAGGGACTATGATGGGCTACACCTTC; cdr3_aa: CASSKAGTGTMMGYTF; cdr3_length: 16; clone_size: NA; d_call: TRBD1; v_call: TRBV5-5; j_call: TRBJ1-2
cdr3_nt: TGTGCCAGCAGAATGACAGGGGGGAACGAGCAGTACTTC; cdr3_aa: CASRMTGGNEQYF; cdr3_length: 13; clone_size: NA; d_call: TRBD1; v_call: TRBV6-1; j_call: TRBJ2-7
cdr3_nt: TGTGCCAGCAGCTTAGAATCCTCGCCGGCCTACGAGCAGTACTTC; cdr3_aa: CASSLESSPAYEQYF; cdr3_length: 15; clone_size: NA; d_call: NA; v_call: TRBV7-9; j_call: TRBJ2-7
cdr3_nt: TGTGCCAGCAGCTTGGGTAACAGGGAGACTAGCTACACCTTC; cdr3_aa: CASSLGNRETSYTF; cdr3_length: 14; clone_size: NA; d_call: NA; v_call: TRBV5-4; j_call: TRBJ1-2
cdr3_nt: TGTGCCAGCAGCCATCCGACAGAGGGGGAGCTGTTTTTT; cdr3_aa: CASSHPTEGELFF; cdr3_length: 13; clone_size: NA; d_call: NA; v_call: TRBV7-9; j_call: TRBJ2-2
cdr3_nt: TGCGCCAGCAGCCAAGGCAGGGAAGGTGTTGCCAAAAACATTCAGTACTTC; cdr3_aa: CASSQGREGVAKNIQYF; cdr3_length: 17; clone_size: NA; d_call: NA; v_call: TRBV4-1; j_call: TRBJ2-4